This entry lists 29 T cell receptor beta chains sequenced from one sample in a study of Tregs in tolerant kidney transplant recipients. Their antigens remain unidentified. TCRdb's copy holds only in-frame clones and misses some; the assay was immunoSEQ multiplex PCR. The sample records roughly 8,300 clones, about 34% being singletons. FACS sorting followed a roughly six-day coculture of CFSE-labeled recipient PBMCs with irradiated graft donor PBMCs. The sample in question was CD8+ T cells from blood cultured with allogeneic cells, obtained before the transplant. The receptor set was obtained from a human patient who received a combined kidney and bone marrow transplant.

The chain links TRBV14 to TRBJ1-4; TRBD1 agrees at 7 bases. Germline V lookup: CDR1 SGHDN, CDR2 FVKESK. J lost 8 bases, V lost 6 bases, and 3 bases had no gene match. This CDR3 has 12 residues. CDR3 sequence (DNA): TGTGCCAGCAGTCGACAGGGAGAAAAACTGTTTTTT. As protein: CASSRQGEKLFF.

V usage is TRBV5-1 and J usage is TRBJ2-5, with D possibly being TRBD1 (6 bases). The CDR3 has 15 amino acids. The germline V gene encodes CDR1 SGHRS and CDR2 YFSETQ. V lost 2 bases and J 1 base, leaving 12 bases between the germline ends. CDR3 sequence (DNA): TGCGCCAGCAGCTTTCTAGGACAGCCCCAAGAGACCCAGTACTTC. Translating it yields CASSFLGQPQETQYF.

This clone qualifies as medium-sized. As DNA, the CDR3 is TGTGCCAGCAGTATTATCGGGTCTAGCGGGGTAGTTAATGAGCAGTTCTTC. Amino acid sequence: CASSIIGSSGVVNEQFF. The V call is TRBV27, the J call TRBJ2-1, with 9 bases aligning to TRBD2. V lost 5 bases, J lost 7 bases, and 15 bases stayed unmatched. CDR1 MNHEY and CDR2 SMNVEV come from the germline V gene (reference sequence). The CDR3 is made up of 17 amino acids.

The sample holds a few counts of this clone. The chain carries TRBV7-9 and TRBJ2-5, with D perhaps TRBD2 (5 bases). Germline-derived CDR1 and CDR2 are SEHNR and FQNEAQ (reference sequence). The CDR3 covers 15 residues. The germline V and J ends were trimmed by 5 bases and 5 bases, with 18 bases remaining between them. CDR3 amino acids: CASSQTILASETQYF. The CDR3 DNA reads TGTGCCAGCAGCCAGACGATCTTAGCGTCTGAGACCCAGTACTTC.

This clone has only one observation. This chain connects TRBV27 to TRBJ1-2, with a possible D match to TRBD1 (5 bases). The V gene's germline CDR1 is MNHEY and CDR2 SMNVEV (reference sequence). The V end was cut by 6 bases, the J end by 5 bases, with 13 bases between. The CDR3 is made up of 13 amino acids. CDR3 protein: CASSETALYGYTF. The DNA of the CDR3 is TGTGCCAGCAGCGAGACAGCCCTTTATGGCTACACCTTC.

Only a few counts were recorded for this clone. The chain is built from TRBV2 and TRBJ2-7; possible D gene TRBD2, 5 bases. The CDR3 sequence is 16 residues long. V lost 3 bases and J lost 1, with 16 bases in between. Per the germline V gene, CDR1 is SNHLY and CDR2 is FYNNEI. Here the CDR3 DNA reads TGTGCCAGCAGTGAGGGAGCTGAAGCCCTTTCCTACGAGCAGTACTTC. This encodes CASSEGAEALSYEQYF.

The chain combines TRBV27 with TRBJ1-2; D remains unclear. The CDR3 covers 14 residues. V lost 1 base to trimming and J lost 8 bases, with 14 bases between them. CDR1 is MNHEY, CDR2 SMNVEV, per germline (reference sequence). CDR3 residues: CASSLFANSGGYTF. CDR3 coding DNA: TGTGCCAGCAGTTTATTCGCGAACTCCGGGGGCTACACCTTC.

This clone has more than one count but fewer than ten. Other DNA sequences in the same sample also yield this CDR3. The genes are TRBV27 and TRBJ2-3; 13 bases are a match to TRBD2. The junction had 6 bases not matched to a gene; V was cut back by 5 bases and J by 4 bases. CDR1 is MNHEY, CDR2 SMNVEV, per germline (reference sequence). The CDR3 contains 16 residues. CDR3 region: CASSLILAGGSDTQYF. CDR3 bases: TGTGCCAGCAGTCTCATACTAGCGGGAGGGTCAGATACGCAGTATTTT.

The rearrangement joins TRBV27 to TRBJ2-1, with 13 bases aligning to TRBD2. This CDR3 has 16 residues. Trimming took 4 bases from V and 8 from J; bases not matched to a gene: 8. Germline-derived CDR1 and CDR2 are MNHEY and SMNVEV (reference sequence). The CDR3 bases are TGTGCCAGCAGTTCCGTACTAGCGGGGGGGCCGGATGAGCAGTTCTTC. It is translated as CASSSVLAGGPDEQFF.

The gene calls are TRBV7-6 and TRBJ2-1; 9 nucleotides agree with TRBD1. The germline CDR1 and CDR2 sequences are SGHVS and FNYEAQ. This CDR3 region has 17 residues. V lost 5 bases to trimming and J lost 4 bases; unmatched junction nucleotides: 12. The CDR3 coding sequence is TGTGCCAGCAGCGGACTACAGGGGGCGCTGGGGTACAATGAGCAGTTCTTC. As protein: CASSGLQGALGYNEQFF.

This clone was found a few times. This chain joins TRBV4-3 and TRBJ1-1; D ambiguous. Germline V gene data show CDR1 as LGHNA and CDR2 as YSLEER. The V gene lost 1 base and the J gene lost 2 bases, with 8 bases spanning the gap. The CDR3 sequence is 14 residues long. CDR3 residues: CASSQVPGNTEAFF. In DNA form, the CDR3 reads TGCGCCAGCAGCCAAGTCCCAGGAAACACTGAAGCTTTCTTT.

This clone came up a few times. This chain uses TRBV7-8 with TRBJ2-2, with 7 bases lining up with TRBD1. This CDR3 region has 17 residues. Per the germline V gene, CDR1 is SGHVS and CDR2 is FQNEAQ. J lost 0 bases, V lost 3 bases, and 7 bases had no gene match. Written as DNA, the CDR3 is TGTGCCAGCAGCTTCCCGGCAGGGGGTACGAACACCGGGGAGCTGTTTTTT. Its translation: CASSFPAGGTNTGELFF.

This clone was observed a handful of times. J is TRBJ2-3 and V is TRBV27; 11 positions match TRBD2. Per germline, CDR1 MNHEY and CDR2 SMNVEV (reference sequence). The V gene end was trimmed by 2 bases and the J gene end by 7 bases; junction bases not matched to a gene: 8. The length of the CDR3 is 16 residues. CDR3 sequence (DNA): TGTGCCAGCAGTTTAGTTTTAGCGGGGGGGCCTAATACGCAGTATTTT. It encodes CASSLVLAGGPNTQYF.

The genes are TRBV7-3 and TRBJ1-1, with D tentatively TRBD1 (6 bases). The CDR3 has 13 residues. CDR1 and CDR2 (germline): SGHTA, FQGTGA. V was pared by 3 bases and J by 6 bases, with 11 bases between. The CDR3 spells CASSLDRMAEAFF. The CDR3 region has the DNA TGTGCCAGCAGCTTGGACAGAATGGCTGAAGCTTTCTTT.

The chain carries TRBV7-9 and TRBJ2-3; 8 nucleotides align to TRBD1. CDR1 is SEHNR, CDR2 FQNEAQ, per germline (reference sequence). The ends lost 4 bases at V and 2 bases at J; junction bases unmatched: 8. This CDR3 is 16 amino acids long. The CDR3 nucleotides read TGTGCCAGCAGCTCCGGGACAGGAGGAACCACAGATACGCAGTATTTT. It specifies CASSSGTGGTTDTQYF.

J is TRBJ2-1 and V is TRBV7-9; 7 bases match TRBD2. CDR3 length: 15 amino acids. Losses at the gene ends were 2 bases for V and 9 bases for J; bases not matched to a gene: 10. The germline V gene has CDR1 SEHNR and CDR2 FQNEAQ (reference sequence). The CDR3 loop reads CASSLYAGVMGEQFF. The DNA of the CDR3 is TGTGCCAGCAGCTTATACGCGGGAGTGATGGGTGAGCAGTTCTTC. The variable domain in full, with the rest retrieved from reference TRBV7-9 and TRBJ2-1, is DTGVSQNPRHKITKRGQNVTFRCDPISEHNRLYWYRQTLGQGPEFLTYFQNEAQLEKSRLLSDRFSAERPKGSFSTLEIQRTEQGDSAMYLCASSLYAGVMGEQFFGPGTRLTVL.

V and J are TRBV19 and TRBJ2-1, with D tentatively TRBD1 (6 bases). CDR1 LNHDA and CDR2 SQIVND come from the germline V gene (reference sequence). The CDR3 extends over 14 amino acids. Trimming shortened V by 3 bases and J by 7 bases, and 13 bases separated the two germline ends. As DNA, the CDR3 is TGTGCCAGTAGTATGGGGACACCTTTTAATGAGCAGTTCTTC. This sequence encodes CASSMGTPFNEQFF.

On this clone: An end of the junction does not agree with germline; a read error may underlie this. The rearrangement uses TRBV7-9 and TRBJ1-6, with a weak D call TRBD1 (6 bases). Germline V gene data show CDR1 as SEHNR and CDR2 as FQNEAQ (reference sequence). The length of the CDR3 is 15 residues. DNA for the CDR3: TGTGCCAGCAGCCCCCTTGGGACATTTAATTCCCCCCTCCACTTT. It is translated as CASSPLGTFNSPLHF. Using reference TRBV7-9 and TRBJ1-6 for the parts outside the CDR3, the full variable domain is DTGVSQNPRHKITKRGQNVTFRCDPISEHNRLYWYRQTLGQGPEFLTYFQNEAQLEKSRLLSDRFSAERPKGSFSTLEIQRTEQGDSAMYLCASSPLGTFNSPLHFGNGTRLTVT.

This clone was picked up a small number of times. The genes are TRBV5-5 and TRBJ1-2; D gene ambiguous. Trimming removed 3 bases at V and 2 bases at J, with 11 bases between. Per germline, CDR1 SGHKS and CDR2 YYEKEE (reference sequence). This CDR3 spans 14 amino acids. The CDR3 protein is CASSSTYQNYGYTF. The CDR3 DNA reads TGTGCCAGCAGCTCAACATACCAGAACTATGGCTACACCTTC.

A few counts support this clone. This rearrangement joins TRBV4-3 to TRBJ2-7; a weak D match, TRBD1 (6 bases). The CDR3 has 15 amino acids. The germline CDR1 and CDR2 sequences are LGHNA and YSLEER. The V end lost 4 bases, the J end lost 3 bases, and 16 bases lay between the germline ends. This chain's CDR3 is CASSPQTGTFYEQYF. The CDR3 DNA follows: TGCGCCAGCAGCCCGCAGACAGGCACCTTCTACGAGCAGTACTTC.

This clone is labeled as medium-sized. The V and J genes are TRBV15 and TRBJ2-3; the match to TRBD2 covers 9 bases. The CDR3 spans 15 residues. From germline, CDR1 is LNHNV and CDR2 YYDKDF (reference sequence). V was clipped by 3 bases and J by 4 bases; unmatched bases: 5. In nucleotides, the CDR3 is TGTGCCACCAGCAGGGTGACTAGCGGTTCAGATACGCAGTATTTT. This translates into CATSRVTSGSDTQYF.

CDR3 loop: CASSFKAGRYNEQFF. The CDR3 nucleotides are TGTGCCAGCAGCTTTAAGGCGGGACGCTACAATGAGCAGTTCTTC. The J gene is TRBJ2-1, the V gene TRBV7-2, with a possible D match to TRBD2 (6 bases). The CDR3 sequence is 15 residues long. CDR1 and CDR2 (germline): SGHTA, FQGNSA. V lost 3 bases and J lost 3, with 12 bases in between. Using reference TRBV7-2 and TRBJ2-1 for the parts outside the CDR3, the full variable domain is GAGVSQSPSNKVTEKGKDVELRCDPISGHTALYWYRQSLGQGLEFLIYFQGNSAPDKSGLPSDRFSAERTGGSVSTLTIQRTQQEDSAVYLCASSFKAGRYNEQFFGPGTRLTVL.

The chain combines TRBV7-9 with TRBJ1-4; D is possibly TRBD1 (6 bases). The V and J ends lost 5 bases and 0 bases respectively, with 10 bases between them. Germline V gene data show CDR1 as SEHNR and CDR2 as FQNEAQ (reference sequence). The CDR3 has 15 residues. This CDR3 is CASSIRTATNEKLFF. The CDR3 DNA sequence: TGTGCCAGCAGCATTCGGACAGCAACTAATGAAAAACTGTTTTTT.

J is TRBJ2-1 and V is TRBV7-8; 10 bases are a match to TRBD2. V was clipped by 7 bases and J by 5 bases; unmatched bases: 8. Germline CDR1 is SGHVS and CDR2 is FQNEAQ. The CDR3 is 15 amino acids. CDR3 DNA sequence: TGTGCCAGCACCCTAGGGGGACTAGCGAACAATGAGCAGTTCTTC. Translating gives CASTLGGLANNEQFF.

The chain has TRBV18 and TRBJ1-4; D call uncertain. From germline, CDR1 is KGHSH and CDR2 LQKENI. This CDR3 has 18 amino acids. Trimming removed 1 base at V and 4 bases at J, with 19 bases between. CDR3 region: CASSPRAGSFQNNEKLFF. CDR3 sequence (DNA): TGTGCCAGCTCACCACGGGCAGGCTCATTCCAAAATAATGAAAAACTGTTTTTT.

The V and J genes are TRBV9 and TRBJ2-7; 10 positions agree with TRBD2. The CDR3 consists of 16 residues. The germline CDR1 and CDR2 sequences are SGDLS and YYNGEE. V shed 2 bases, J shed 2 bases, and the junction held 7 bases outside the gene matches. The CDR3 coding sequence is TGTGCCAGCAGCGTCAGTGGGCTAGCGGGAGCCTACGAGCAGTACTTC. Amino acids: CASSVSGLAGAYEQYF.

This clone turned up a few times. Different DNA sequences within this sample yield the same CDR3. The CDR3 coding sequence is TGTGCCAGTAATATAAGGGAGACGGCATACGAGCAGTACTTC. As protein: CASNIRETAYEQYF. This chain joins TRBV6-1 and TRBJ2-7, with D possibly being TRBD2 (5 bases). This CDR3 is 14 amino acids long. Germline CDR1 is MNHNS and CDR2 is SASEGT. The germline V and J ends were trimmed by 9 bases and 4 bases, with 19 bases remaining between them.

This chain links TRBV4-3 with TRBJ1-4; D not certain. The CDR3 sequence is 16 residues long. V lost 7 bases, J lost 5 bases, and 20 bases lay in between. CDR1 and CDR2 (germline): LGHNA, YSLEER. CDR3 DNA sequence: TGCGCCAGCACCCCAAGCCGATGGAGCGAAAATGAAAAACTGTTTTTT. It is translated as CASTPSRWSENEKLFF.

The sample holds a few counts of this clone. V gene TRBV9 combines with J gene TRBJ2-7; TRBD2 matches at 10 bases. The V segment lost 0 bases and the J segment 4 bases; nucleotides outside the gene matches: 4. This CDR3 spans 15 amino acids. From germline, CDR1 is SGDLS and CDR2 YYNGEE. CDR3 residues: CASSVASGGAYEQYF. The CDR3 nucleotides read TGTGCCAGCAGCGTAGCGAGCGGGGGGGCGTACGAGCAGTACTTC.